This TCR beta chain was documented in a study of blood T cell repertoires in COVID-19. Background on the study: The United States, Italy and Spain were the sources of the acute and convalescent COVID-19 samples. Sources were T cells, B-cell-depleted T cells, or PBMCs; the material itself was cDNA or gDNA.

The germline V gene has CDR1 SGHAT and CDR2 FQNNGV. Between the trimmed V and J ends, which lost 5 bases and 10 bases, there was a span of 21 bases. The CDR3 spans 15 residues. How the authors handled the data: Reference gene primers were amplified, and this amplification served to estimate nucleated cell counts. Measured with immunoSEQ multiplex PCR; TCRdb has only the in-frame clones, and not every one. That table is the source of V, J and clone size, and D and trimming were worked out from the DNA. This sample has about 170,000 clones, with roughly 85% found just once. This sequence originates from a woman of 80 years or more with active or convalescent COVID-19. Sequencing input: peripheral blood. The rearrangement links TRBV11-2 to TRBJ2-1; TRBD2 is a possible D gene (6 bases). The CDR3 nucleotides read TGTGCCAGCAGCCCCCCAGGAGCGTCCCGGGGGGAGCAGTTCTTC. Translating gives CASSPPGASRGEQFF. Variable domain in full (rest from reference TRBV11-2 and TRBJ2-1): EAGVAQSPRYKIIEKRQSVAFWCNPISGHATLYWYQQILGQGPKLLIQFQNNGVVDDSQLPKDRFSAERLKGVDSTLKIQPAKLEDSAVYLCASSPPGASRGEQFFGPGTRLTVL.